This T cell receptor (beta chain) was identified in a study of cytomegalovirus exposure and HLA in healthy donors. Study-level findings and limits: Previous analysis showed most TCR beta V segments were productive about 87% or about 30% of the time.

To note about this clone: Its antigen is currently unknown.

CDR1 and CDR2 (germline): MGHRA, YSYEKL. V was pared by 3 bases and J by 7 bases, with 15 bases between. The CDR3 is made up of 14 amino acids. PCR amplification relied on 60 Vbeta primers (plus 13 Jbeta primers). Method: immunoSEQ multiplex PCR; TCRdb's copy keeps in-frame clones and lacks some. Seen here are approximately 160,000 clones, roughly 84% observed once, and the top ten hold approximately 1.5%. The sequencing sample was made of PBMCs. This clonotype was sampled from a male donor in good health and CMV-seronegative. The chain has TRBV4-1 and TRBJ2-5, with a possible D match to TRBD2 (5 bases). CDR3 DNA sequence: TGCGCCAGCAGCCAGGCCGGACGCCGGGGGACCCAGTACTTC. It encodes CASSQAGRRGTQYF.